This T cell receptor (beta chain) was sequenced in a study of OX40 agonist ivuxolimab in advanced cancers. Overall study context: Patients receiving dose escalation had hepatocellular carcinoma, melanoma, renal cell or head and neck cancer. Anti-PD-1, anti-PD-L1 or anti-CTLA-4 therapy given earlier was allowed, and around 40% had some. Three patients showed partial responses: one hepatocellular carcinoma and two cutaneous melanoma cases. The study, taken as a whole, reports: More expanded clones were seen, on average, in CD8+ T cells than in CD4+.

The CDR3 length is 15 residues. V shed 4 bases and J 14 bases; nucleotides not matched to a gene: 19. Germline CDR1 SGDLS, CDR2 YYNGEE. The method was immunoSEQ multiplex PCR; TCRdb's version includes in-frame clones alone and lacks a portion of them. The top ten clones hold 0.25% to 0.3% of a sample with about 98,000 clones, 85% to 95% of them seen once. Notes on this clone: Its target is not known.

The sequence came from an adult with an advanced solid tumor such as melanoma, head and neck, liver or kidney cancer. Sequencing was performed on CD4+ or CD8+ T cells sorted from blood, taken in a trial of the OX40 agonist ivuxolimab. The chain has TRBV9 and TRBJ1-2, with 8 bases identical to TRBD1. CDR3 sequence reads: CASSPRTGILKSKTF. In nucleotides, the CDR3 is TGTGCCAGCAGCCCGCGGACAGGGATTCTTAAATCGAAGACCTTC.